What follows are 16 T cell receptor beta chains derived from one specimen sequenced in a study of shared T cell receptors in the human thymus. Assay used: immunoSEQ multiplex PCR; TCRdb lists only in-frame clones, some missing. This table has 650,000 to 950,000 clones, 70% to 90% appearing once. These same data were also listed under a study on human thymus T cells.

Material: thymocytes. The origin of the receptors is a girl under three years old with a congenital heart defect.

The rearrangement links TRBV30 to TRBJ2-5, with unresolved D. Trimming removed 2 bases at V and 5 bases at J, with 9 bases between. CDR1 is GTSNPN, CDR2 SVGIG, per germline (reference sequence). The CDR3 has 12 residues. The CDR3 spells CAWSSTWETQYF. Written as DNA, the CDR3 is TGTGCCTGGAGTTCCACATGGGAGACCCAGTACTTC.

The rearrangement uses TRBV5-8 and TRBJ1-5, with D possibly TRBD1 on 6 matching bases. Between the trimmed V and J ends, which lost 0 bases and 0 bases, there was a span of 19 bases. Per the germline V gene, CDR1 is SGHTS and CDR2 is YDEGEE. The CDR3 has 19 residues. The CDR3 region is CASSLGQGTRSFSNQPQHF. Written as DNA, the CDR3 is TGTGCCAGCAGCTTGGGCCAGGGGACCCGGAGTTTTAGCAATCAGCCCCAGCATTTT.

The V and J genes are TRBV5-6 and TRBJ1-4; no clear D gene. The V gene lost 0 bases and the J gene lost 4 bases, with 19 bases spanning the gap. This CDR3 comprises 18 residues. Germline loops: CDR1 SGHDT, CDR2 YYEEEE. The CDR3 loop reads CASSLGPRSRAGNEKLFF. For the CDR3, the DNA is TGTGCCAGCAGCTTGGGACCCCGTTCGAGGGCGGGTAATGAAAAACTGTTTTTT.

The chain couples TRBV10-2 to TRBJ2-7, with a possible D match to TRBD2 (5 bases). This CDR3 region has 13 residues. Per germline, CDR1 WSHSY and CDR2 SAAADI. Trimming took off 3 bases at V and 3 bases at J, with 9 bases between the two ends. In nucleotides, the CDR3 is TGCGCCAGCAGTGATCAAGGGAGCTACGAGCAGTACTTC. This encodes CASSDQGSYEQYF.

The CDR3 DNA reads as TGCAGCGTCACAGCTAACTATGGCTACACCTTC. This codes for CSVTANYGYTF. The rearrangement uses TRBV29-1 and TRBJ1-2, with D uncertain. CDR3 length: 11 residues. CDR1 is SQVTM and CDR2 is ANQGSEA in the germline V gene. Trimming pared 6 bases from V and 0 bases from J, leaving 5 bases between.

V is TRBV27 and J is TRBJ1-6; D unresolved. V was shortened by 6 bases and J by 9 bases, with 21 bases between the two germline ends. The CDR3 runs 16 residues. Germline loops: CDR1 MNHEY, CDR2 SMNVEV (reference sequence). CDR3: CASSIHRRTAGSPLHF. The CDR3 DNA sequence: TGTGCCAGCAGCATCCACCGACGGACGGCGGGTTCACCCCTCCACTTT.

The rearrangement joins TRBV21-1 to TRBJ2-5; TRBD1, the table's D call, was not compared with the DNA. TRBV21-1 is a documented pseudogene. CDR3 length equals 16 residues. In DNA form, the CDR3 reads TGTGCCAGCAGCAAAGGGGGACAGGGGGTAACAGAGACCCAGTACTTC. Translating it yields CASSKGGQGVTETQYF.

This chain connects TRBV4-1 to TRBJ2-5, with 7 bases lining up with TRBD2. V lost 0 bases, J lost 5 bases, and 12 bases stayed unmatched. The V gene's germline CDR1 is MGHRA and CDR2 YSYEKL. This CDR3 comprises 17 residues. CDR3 bases: TGCGCCAGCAGCCAAGATTGGCCCTGGGGGGGTCCGGAGACCCAGTACTTC. This translates into CASSQDWPWGGPETQYF.

The V and J genes are TRBV5-1 and TRBJ1-2, with no clear D. CDR1 SGHRS and CDR2 YFSETQ come from the germline V gene. The CDR3 sequence is 15 residues long. Deletions cut 0 bases from V and 5 bases from J, with 14 bases between. CDR3 in DNA: TGCGCCAGCAGCTTGGAAACAGACGAATTTTATGGCTACACCTTC. Protein: CASSLETDEFYGYTF.

The chain joins TRBV6-5 to TRBJ2-6, with D maybe TRBD2 (6 bases). CDR3 length: 14 amino acids. CDR1 is MNHEY, CDR2 SVGAGI, per germline. V was cut by 6 bases and J by 12 bases, with 18 bases left in between. The CDR3 sequence is CASRSGGAGCVLTF. In DNA form, the CDR3 reads TGTGCCAGCAGGTCAGGAGGGGCGGGTTGCGTCCTGACTTTC.

V is TRBV6-1 and J is TRBJ2-7; 7 nucleotides align to TRBD1. J lost 5 bases, V lost 2 bases, and 9 bases had no gene match. The CDR3 contains 15 residues. Looked up from germline, CDR1 is MNHNS and CDR2 is SASEGT. CDR3 residues: CASSEIEGADHEQYF. DNA of the CDR3: TGTGCCAGCAGTGAAATTGAGGGGGCAGACCACGAGCAGTACTTC.

J is TRBJ1-1 and V is TRBV5-1; D remains unclear. Germline V lookup: CDR1 SGHRS, CDR2 YFSETQ. V dropped 1 base and J dropped 10 bases, with 14 bases sitting between them. CDR3 length equals 13 residues. CDR3 sequence (DNA): TGCGCCAGCAGCTTGCACCTGGGTTCGGGAGCTTTCTTT. Translated, it gives CASSLHLGSGAFF.

This clone was observed a few times. The V call is TRBV6-5, the J call TRBJ2-3; 7 bases map to TRBD2. The CDR3 is made up of 14 amino acids. J gave up 2 bases and V 4 bases, and 3 bases lay outside the gene matches. Germline loops: CDR1 MNHEY, CDR2 SVGAGI. DNA for the CDR3: TGTGCCAGCAGTTGGACTAGTCCCACAGATACGCAGTATTTT. Its protein product is CASSWTSPTDTQYF.

V gene TRBV6-1 combines with J gene TRBJ2-2, with 11 nucleotides matching TRBD2. CDR3 length: 15 residues. Per the germline V gene, CDR1 is MNHNS and CDR2 is SASEGT. The trim removed 10 bases at V and 6 bases at J, leaving 10 bases unmatched. DNA for the CDR3: TGTGCCACTACCTTACTAGCGGGGGCTCCCGGGGAGCTGTTTTTT. Its translation: CATTLLAGAPGELFF.

The chain joins TRBV6-1 to TRBJ1-1; TRBD1 aligns across 9 bases. CDR1 is MNHNS, CDR2 SASEGT, per germline. V shed 1 base and J 8 bases; nucleotides not matched to a gene: 2. The CDR3 is made up of 13 amino acids. The CDR3 bases are TGTGCCAGCAGTGAAGGAACAGGGGGCGAAGCTTTCTTT. Its translation is CASSEGTGGEAFF.

The J gene is TRBJ2-5, the V gene TRBV5-4, with D uncertain. Per germline, CDR1 SGHNT and CDR2 YYREEE (reference sequence). With 2 bases removed from V and 1 base from J, the gap between germline ends came to 9 bases. The CDR3 spans 14 residues. This CDR3 reads CASSFGVPQETQYF. The CDR3 DNA reads as TGTGCCAGCAGCTTCGGAGTTCCCCAAGAGACCCAGTACTTC.